These 32 T cell receptor beta chains were all obtained from the same sample, sequenced in a study of blood T cell repertoires in COVID-19. The table came from immunoSEQ multiplex PCR; TCRdb's copy has only in-frame clones and leaves some out. Here the sample spans 50,000 or so clones, 90% being singletons. The source material was peripheral blood. All receptors come from a woman older than 75 with acute or convalescent COVID-19.

This clone was counted once. The chain recombines TRBV9 with TRBJ2-1, with D possibly being TRBD2 (5 bases). The CDR3 runs 13 residues. Germline lookup yields CDR1 SGDLS and CDR2 YYNGEE. V shed 1 base and J shed 7 bases, with 9 bases lying between them. CDR3 sequence reads: CASSVPGKNEQFF. Written as DNA, the CDR3 is TGTGCCAGCAGCGTACCCGGGAAGAATGAGCAGTTCTTC.

This clone showed up just once. The J gene is TRBJ2-7, the V gene TRBV12-3 or TRBV12-4, with D perhaps TRBD2 (6 bases). This CDR3 region has 10 residues. V lost 10 bases and J 4 bases, leaving 8 bases between the germline ends. The CDR3 here is CATLAYEQYF. CDR3 DNA: TGTGCCACCCTAGCGTACGAGCAGTACTTC.

The chain employs TRBV24-1 and TRBJ2-1, with 8 bases that match TRBD2. Trimming cost V 6 bases and J 9 bases; bases outside gene matches: 12. Germline assignment: CDR1 KGHDR and CDR2 SFDVKD. The CDR3 has 15 amino acids. The CDR3, as DNA: TGTGCCACCAGTAGGGCCTTAGCGGGATCGGGTGAGCAGTTCTTC. Its protein is CATSRALAGSGEQFF.

V is TRBV5-6 and J is TRBJ2-3; 15 bases agree with TRBD2. V gave up 2 bases and J gave up 4 bases; unmatched junction bases: 2. Germline assignment: CDR1 SGHDT and CDR2 YYEEEE. There are 16 residues in the CDR3. In nucleotides, the CDR3 is TGTGCCAGCAGCTTCCGGACTAGCGGGAGGGCAGATACGCAGTATTTT. Its protein is CASSFRTSGRADTQYF.

This clone was picked up one time. The rearrangement uses TRBV24-1 and TRBJ2-3; TRBD2 aligns across 10 bases. This CDR3 has 17 amino acids. CDR1 KGHDR and CDR2 SFDVKD come from the germline V gene. The V segment lost 4 bases and the J segment 4 bases; nucleotides outside the gene matches: 10. The CDR3, as DNA: TGTGCCACCAGTGACCCCCAGCTAGCGGGAGAGGCAGATACGCAGTATTTT. Translating gives CATSDPQLAGEADTQYF.

This chain connects TRBV5-1 to TRBJ2-1; 11 bases match TRBD2. Germline CDR1 SGHRS, CDR2 YFSETQ. This CDR3 has 18 amino acids. V was pared by 1 base and J by 7 bases, with 13 bases of the junction left unmatched. The CDR3 nucleotides are TGCGCCAGCAGCTTGAGGTTAGCGGGAGGGCCCTCGGGTAATGAGCAGTTCTTC. Translated: CASSLRLAGGPSGNEQFF.

In this sample, this clone turned up a few times. The chain is built from TRBV4-2 and TRBJ2-3; D not resolved. Germline values: CDR1 LGHNA, CDR2 YNFKEQ. V was trimmed by 1 base and J by 0 bases, leaving 8 bases between them. The CDR3 length is 15 residues. CDR3 sequence reads: CASSQGSGSTDTQYF. The CDR3 nucleotides are TGTGCCAGCAGCCAAGGGTCCGGGAGCACAGATACGCAGTATTTT.

V usage is TRBV7-2 and J usage is TRBJ2-7, with D perhaps TRBD2 (6 bases). Germline CDR1 and CDR2: SGHTA and FQGNSA. This CDR3 spans 15 amino acids. Trimming removed 1 base from V and 2 bases from J, with 12 bases in between. The CDR3 nucleotides read TGTGCCAGCAGCTTAGATGGTAGCGGCACCTACGAGCAGTACTTC. This encodes CASSLDGSGTYEQYF.

The V call is TRBV30, the J call TRBJ2-3; 9 nucleotides agree with TRBD2. Per germline, CDR1 GTSNPN and CDR2 SVGIG (reference sequence). V lost 7 bases, J lost 0 bases, and 2 bases stayed unmatched. The CDR3 runs 13 residues. CDR3 in amino acids: CASSGISTDTQYF. In nucleotides, the CDR3 is TGTGCCTCTAGCGGGATTAGCACAGATACGCAGTATTTT.

The gene calls are TRBV7-9 and TRBJ2-5, with D possibly TRBD1 on 6 matching bases. Germline assignment: CDR1 SEHNR and CDR2 FQNEAQ (reference sequence). Trimming took off 1 base at V and 7 bases at J, with 13 bases between the two ends. The CDR3 runs 14 residues. CDR3 sequence reads: CASSLGGLAGTQYF. The CDR3 region has the DNA TGTGCCAGCAGCTTAGGGGGGCTGGCTGGGACCCAGTACTTC.

The chain carries TRBV30 and TRBJ2-7, with 13 nucleotides matching TRBD2. The germline V gene has CDR1 GTSNPN and CDR2 SVGIG (reference sequence). After removal of 0 bases from V and 6 bases from J, the junction contained 2 bases not matched to a gene. This CDR3 is built from 14 residues. The CDR3, as DNA: TGTGCCTGGAGTGTTGGGACTAGCGGGACCGAGCAGTACTTC. Protein product: CAWSVGTSGTEQYF.

The genes are TRBV4-2 and TRBJ1-3; D ambiguous. This CDR3 has 17 residues. CDR1 is LGHNA, CDR2 YNFKEQ, per germline. Trimming removed 0 bases at V and 2 bases at J, with 14 bases between. The CDR3 sequence: CASSQDTILGTGNTIYF. The DNA of the CDR3 is TGTGCCAGCAGCCAAGATACAATCCTGGGCACTGGAAACACCATATATTTT.

The rearrangement joins TRBV7-2 to TRBJ1-5; unclear D gene. V lost 3 bases and J lost 3, with 12 bases in between. CDR1 is SGHTA and CDR2 is FQGNSA in the germline V gene. CDR3 length: 15 residues. CDR3: CASSLGSGLNQPQHF. The CDR3 bases are TGTGCCAGCAGCTTGGGATCAGGACTCAATCAGCCCCAGCATTTT.

This rearrangement joins TRBV5-1 to TRBJ2-5; 13 bases fit TRBD2. Trimming took 4 bases from V and 5 from J; bases not matched to a gene: 5. From germline, CDR1 is SGHRS and CDR2 YFSETQ. The CDR3 sequence is 15 residues long. The CDR3 DNA sequence: TGCGCCAGCAGCCCGGGACTAGCGGGATTGGAGACCCAGTACTTC. Residues: CASSPGLAGLETQYF.

In this sample, this clone is medium-sized (0.01 to 0.1%). The V call is TRBV12-3 or TRBV12-4, the J call TRBJ1-1; D is undetermined. Trimming removed 9 bases from V and 14 bases from J, with 10 bases in between. The CDR3 is made up of 8 amino acids. The CDR3 protein is CARLGKFF. For the CDR3, the DNA is TGTGCCAGGCTCGGGAAGTTCTTT.

V and J are TRBV7-2 and TRBJ2-5, with TRBD2 matching over 9 bases. CDR1 SGHTA and CDR2 FQGNSA come from the germline V gene. This CDR3 is 15 amino acids long. V trimming: 1 base; J trimming: 5 bases; junction bases outside the gene matches: 5. CDR3: CASSLVGGRGETQYF. The DNA of the CDR3 is TGTGCCAGCAGCTTAGTGGGCGGGAGGGGTGAGACCCAGTACTTC.

V is TRBV4-1 and J is TRBJ2-7; 11 bases map to TRBD2. Germline V CDR1 and CDR2: MGHRA, YSYEKL. The CDR3 runs to 18 residues. V lost 0 bases, J lost 4 bases, and 11 bases stayed unmatched. CDR3 nucleotides: TGCGCCAGCAGCCAAGATCATCAAACTAGCGGGAGTGGATACGAGCAGTACTTC. It translates to CASSQDHQTSGSGYEQYF.

J is TRBJ2-2 and V is TRBV5-1; D gene ambiguous. The CDR3 covers 14 residues. Germline CDR1 and CDR2: SGHRS and YFSETQ. Trimming pared 1 base from V and 7 bases from J, leaving 11 bases between. CDR3 bases: TGCGCCAGCAGCTTGAGACAACGAGACGGGGAGCTGTTTTTT. As protein: CASSLRQRDGELFF.

The V and J genes are TRBV6-6 and TRBJ1-6, with D possibly matching TRBD1 (5 bases). Trimming left V 7 bases short and J 0 bases short, with 10 bases between. Looked up from germline, CDR1 is MNHNY and CDR2 is SVGAGI (reference sequence). The CDR3 consists of 15 residues. The CDR3 DNA reads TGTGCCAGCATCGACAGAAGCTCCTATAATTCACCCCTCCACTTT. It specifies CASIDRSSYNSPLHF.

This clone was counted a single time. The junction departs from germline at one end; a sequencing error may be responsible. This rearrangement joins TRBV7-7 to TRBJ2-1, with 8 bases matching TRBD2. The germline V gene encodes CDR1 SSHAT and CDR2 FNYEAQ (reference sequence). The CDR3 length is 16 residues. CDR3 coding DNA: TGTGCTAGCAGCTTAGCGCCTACGGGAGGGGTGGGTGAGCAGTTCTTC. Encoded protein: CASSLAPTGGVGEQFF.

V and J are TRBV29-1 and TRBJ1-2; 9 positions match TRBD1. The CDR3 runs 16 residues. Germline values: CDR1 SQVTM, CDR2 ANQGSEA. After removal of 0 bases from V and 4 bases from J, the junction contained 9 bases not matched to a gene. The CDR3 DNA follows: TGCAGCGTTGAAGATCTGAGGACAGGGGACGGCTATGGCTACACCTTC. Its translation is CSVEDLRTGDGYGYTF. Full variable domain (remainder filled in from reference TRBV29-1 and TRBJ1-2): SAVISQKPSRDICQRGTSLTIQCQVDSQVTMMFWYRQQPGQSLTLIATANQGSEATYESGFVIDKFPISRPNLTFSTLTVSNMSPEDSSIYLCSVEDLRTGDGYGYTFGSGTRLTVV.

This sequence joins TRBV6-5 and TRBJ1-2; a weak D match, TRBD1 (5 bases). CDR3 size: 13 residues. V lost 4 bases and J 2 bases, leaving 8 bases between the germline ends. The germline gives CDR1 MNHEY, CDR2 SVGAGI. CDR3 protein: CASSFDRNYGYTF. For the CDR3, the DNA is TGTGCCAGCAGTTTCGACAGAAACTATGGCTACACCTTC.

V gene TRBV6-2 or TRBV6-3 combines with J gene TRBJ1-5, with TRBD1 as a possible D gene (5 bases). The CDR3 consists of 17 residues. Trimming took off 5 bases at V and 0 bases at J, with 17 bases between the two ends. Germline V lookup: CDR1 MNHEY, CDR2 SVGEGT. The CDR3 nucleotides are TGTGCCAGCAGTCCCTTCAACCAGGGAATTAGCAATCAGCCCCAGCATTTT. Its protein is CASSPFNQGISNQPQHF.

This clone showed up just once. CDR3 loop: CASSIDEAGGADTQYF. The CDR3 DNA follows: TGTGCCAGTAGTATAGATGAGGCGGGAGGAGCAGATACGCAGTATTTT. The V gene is TRBV19, the J gene TRBJ2-3; 8 bases map to TRBD2. J lost 4 bases, V lost 0 bases, and 6 bases had no gene match. Germline CDR1 LNHDA, CDR2 SQIVND (reference sequence). The CDR3 runs to 16 residues.

CDR3 protein: CASSHRGASNQPQHF. For the CDR3, the DNA is TGTGCCAGTAGCCACAGGGGGGCGAGCAATCAGCCCCAGCATTTT. This rearrangement joins TRBV19 to TRBJ1-5; 8 bases align to TRBD1. Trimming at V came to 6 bases and at J to 1 base, leaving 5 bases not matched to a gene. CDR1 and CDR2 (germline): LNHDA, SQIVND (reference sequence). The length of the CDR3 is 15 residues.

The J gene is TRBJ2-7, the V gene TRBV3-1 (or the pseudogene TRBV3-2); 8 bases align to TRBD2. Unmatched junction bases numbered 7, after V lost 6 bases and J lost 0 bases. Germline V gives CDR1 LGHDT, CDR2 YNNKEL (reference sequence). The CDR3 is made up of 15 amino acids. In DNA form, the CDR3 reads TGTGCCAGCAGGTCGACTAGCGCCCACTCCTACGAGCAGTACTTC. Translating it yields CASRSTSAHSYEQYF.

This clone was detected once. The V and J genes are TRBV7-2 and TRBJ1-2; 11 positions match TRBD1. CDR3 length: 15 residues. V gave up 5 bases and J gave up 6 bases; unmatched junction bases: 8. Germline V gene sequence: CDR1 SGHTA, CDR2 FQGNSA. The CDR3 sequence: CASSPLGQGADGYTF. CDR3 coding DNA: TGTGCCAGCAGCCCCCTTGGACAGGGGGCGGATGGCTACACCTTC.

The chain uses TRBV14 and TRBJ2-1; D not certain. The length of the CDR3 is 15 residues. CDR1 SGHDN and CDR2 FVKESK come from the germline V gene. Deletions cut 0 bases from V and 0 bases from J, with 6 bases between. CDR3 sequence: CASSQELSSYNEQFF. CDR3 DNA sequence: TGTGCCAGCAGCCAAGAGCTAAGCTCCTACAATGAGCAGTTCTTC.

The chain uses TRBV3-1 (or the pseudogene TRBV3-2) and TRBJ1-1; 9 bases are shared with TRBD1. Germline loops: CDR1 LGHDT, CDR2 YNNKEL (reference sequence). This CDR3 is 19 amino acids long. The V segment lost 0 bases and the J segment 11 bases; nucleotides outside the gene matches: 22. In nucleotides, the CDR3 is TGTGCCAGCAGCCAAGACCGGATTGGCGGACAGGGGACGGGTTCGAGTGCTTTCTTT. Encoded protein: CASSQDRIGGQGTGSSAFF.

The chain joins TRBV9 to TRBJ1-6; 7 nucleotides agree with TRBD1. CDR1 SGDLS and CDR2 YYNGEE come from the germline V gene. Trimming cost V 0 bases and J 10 bases; bases outside gene matches: 4. The CDR3 runs to 14 residues. CDR3 amino acids: CASSVDGQVSPLHF. CDR3 DNA: TGTGCCAGCAGCGTAGATGGACAGGTCTCACCCCTCCACTTT.

The chain carries TRBV19 and TRBJ2-2; perhaps TRBD1 as D (6 bases). The V gene lost 4 bases and the J gene lost 6 bases, with 9 bases spanning the gap. Germline CDR1 is LNHDA and CDR2 is SQIVND (reference sequence). The CDR3 runs 13 residues. CDR3 nucleotide sequence: TGTGCCAGTAGTACCGACAGGCCCGGGGAGCTGTTTTTT. It translates to CASSTDRPGELFF.

This CDR3 reads CASLSRVEQFF. The DNA of the CDR3 is TGTGCCAGCTTGTCCCGAGTTGAGCAGTTCTTC. This chain uses TRBV25-1 with TRBJ2-1, with D uncertain. The CDR3 is 11 amino acids. V dropped 8 bases and J dropped 9 bases, with 11 bases sitting between them. CDR1 is MGHDK, CDR2 SYGVNS, per germline.